One and the same sample provided the 14 T cell receptor beta chains below, sequenced in a study of shared clonotypes between healthy human individuals. Assay: immunoSEQ multiplex PCR; the TCRdb copy retains only in-frame clones and omits some. The repertoire holds about 700,000 clones, just over 90% seen once, with 24% in the top ten. Only CD45RO-negative cells positively selected for CCR7 counted as naive CD8 cells, so terminally differentiated effector memory CD45RA+ cells were excluded. Sequencing used naive CD8+ T cells sorted from blood. Source of these receptors: a man younger than 45 in good health.

On this clone itself: This clone may be a read error of a much larger clone one base away. Other nucleotide sequences from this sample produce the same CDR3. The chain is built from TRBV7-9 and TRBJ2-7; 10 nucleotides match TRBD1. This CDR3 is 15 amino acids long. Looked up from germline, CDR1 is SEHNR and CDR2 is FQNEAQ (reference sequence). The trim removed 2 bases at V and 1 base at J, leaving 2 bases unmatched. CDR3 protein: CASSLTGQGSYEQYF. The CDR3 coding sequence is TGTGCCAGCAGCTTAACGGGACAGGGGTCCTACGAGCAGTACTTC.

The V gene is TRBV2, the J gene TRBJ2-3; 7 bases fit TRBD2. V trimming: 4 bases; J trimming: 0 bases; junction bases outside the gene matches: 7. Germline lookup yields CDR1 SNHLY and CDR2 FYNNEI. The CDR3 sequence is 16 residues long. The chain's CDR3 is CASSVGGTPSTDTQYF. In DNA, the CDR3 is TGTGCCAGCAGTGTCGGGGGGACCCCTAGCACAGATACGCAGTATTTT. The full variable domain, rest sourced from reference TRBV2 and TRBJ2-3, is EPEVTQTPSHQVTQMGQEVILRCVPISNHLYFYWYRQILGQKVEFLVSFYNNEISEKSEIFDDQFSVERPDGSNFTLKIRSTKLEDSAMYFCASSVGGTPSTDTQYFGPGTRLTVL.

This clone was recorded once. The chain is built from TRBV30 and TRBJ2-7, with D possibly TRBD1 on 6 matching bases. V lost 1 base and J 4 bases, leaving 14 bases between the germline ends. The V gene's germline CDR1 is GTSNPN and CDR2 SVGIG (reference sequence). This CDR3 region has 14 residues. CDR3 sequence: CAWSEARGVYEQYF. The CDR3 bases are TGTGCCTGGAGTGAGGCCAGGGGAGTATACGAGCAGTACTTC.

This chain uses TRBV5-6 with TRBJ1-1; D is possibly TRBD1 (5 bases). The germline CDR1 and CDR2 sequences are SGHDT and YYEEEE. V dropped 5 bases and J dropped 8 bases, with 16 bases sitting between them. CDR3 length: 13 residues. The CDR3 coding sequence is TGTGCCAGCAGAAGGGGTGGGGGTTCCGAAGCTTTCTTT. Its protein is CASRRGGGSEAFF.

For the CDR3, the DNA is TGCGCCAGCAGGGAGGGACTAGCCGGGGAGCTGTTTTTT. This translates into CASREGLAGELFF. The chain uses TRBV5-1 and TRBJ2-2; 8 bases are a match to TRBD2. From germline, CDR1 is SGHRS and CDR2 YFSETQ. This CDR3 has 13 residues. Losses at the gene ends were 5 bases for V and 6 bases for J; bases not matched to a gene: 3.

V gene TRBV11-2 combines with J gene TRBJ1-2; no definite D call. The CDR3 is 13 amino acids. Germline assignment: CDR1 SGHAT and CDR2 FQNNGV. The V end was cut by 1 base, the J end by 6 bases, with 9 bases between. CDR3 sequence (DNA): TGTGCCAGCAGCTTAGTTCGGGCGGATGGCTACACCTTC. This codes for CASSLVRADGYTF. Filled out from reference TRBV11-2 and TRBJ1-2, the complete variable domain reads EAGVAQSPRYKIIEKRQSVAFWCNPISGHATLYWYQQILGQGPKLLIQFQNNGVVDDSQLPKDRFSAERLKGVDSTLKIQPAKLEDSAVYLCASSLVRADGYTFGSGTRLTVV.

This clone was seen only a few times. The chain combines TRBV19 with TRBJ2-7, with no clear D. This CDR3 region has 8 residues. The V end was cut by 11 bases, the J end by 9 bases, with 8 bases between. Germline V gives CDR1 LNHDA, CDR2 SQIVND (reference sequence). The CDR3 nucleotides read TGTGCCGGGCCTGGGCAGTACTTC. Protein: CAGPGQYF.

The chain couples TRBV5-4 to TRBJ1-3; D gene unclear. CDR1 is SGHNT, CDR2 YYREEE, per germline (reference sequence). The CDR3 contains 14 residues. V was clipped by 4 bases and J by 0 bases, with 8 bases between them. The CDR3 sequence is CASSPSSSGNTIYF. The CDR3, as DNA: TGTGCCAGCAGCCCTTCGAGCTCTGGAAACACCATATATTTT.

The CDR3 sequence is CASRTHRGQGPLPNYGYTF. The CDR3 DNA follows: TGTGCCAGTCGGACTCATAGGGGACAGGGCCCCCTACCTAACTATGGCTACACCTTC. The rearrangement joins TRBV19 to TRBJ1-2; 9 nucleotides match TRBD1. The germline V gene has CDR1 LNHDA and CDR2 SQIVND (reference sequence). The CDR3 length is 19 residues. Trimming removed 8 bases from V and 0 bases from J; junction bases left unmatched: 19.

The chain has TRBV19 and TRBJ1-5; no firm D call. The germline V and J ends were trimmed by 6 bases and 1 base, with 16 bases remaining between them. CDR3 size: 16 residues. Germline V gene lookup returns CDR1 LNHDA and CDR2 SQIVND (reference sequence). The CDR3 nucleotides are TGTGCCAGTAGGAACGGGGTTGGGAGGAGCAATCAGCCCCAGCATTTT. Translated: CASRNGVGRSNQPQHF.

V gene TRBV4-2 combines with J gene TRBJ2-7; TRBD2 agrees at 10 bases. V shed 8 bases and J 1 base; nucleotides not matched to a gene: 5. Per germline, CDR1 LGHNA and CDR2 YNFKEQ. The CDR3 length is 14 residues. The CDR3 nucleotides are TGTGCCAGCGGAACTAGCGGGAATTCCTACGAGCAGTACTTC. It yields the protein CASGTSGNSYEQYF.

This chain links TRBV29-1 with TRBJ2-1; 7 bases map to TRBD2. The CDR3 has 17 amino acids. The germline gives CDR1 SQVTM, CDR2 ANQGSEA. The ends lost 1 base at V and 5 bases at J; junction bases unmatched: 14. Written as DNA, the CDR3 is TGCAGCGTTGAAGGGTGGAGCGGGAAAGGGGCGGACAATGAGCAGTTCTTC. As protein: CSVEGWSGKGADNEQFF.

The rearrangement links TRBV19 to TRBJ1-2, with 7 bases that match TRBD1. There are 13 residues in the CDR3. From germline, CDR1 is LNHDA and CDR2 SQIVND (reference sequence). Trimming cost V 4 bases and J 4 bases; bases outside gene matches: 3. The CDR3 sequence: CASSRQGGYGYTF. DNA for the CDR3: TGTGCCAGTAGTAGACAGGGAGGCTATGGCTACACCTTC.

The genes are TRBV5-1 and TRBJ2-7; D may match TRBD1 or TRBD2 (5 bases each). Germline CDR1 and CDR2: SGHRS and YFSETQ. The CDR3 is made up of 15 amino acids. V gave up 0 bases and J gave up 3 bases, with 13 bases separating them. The CDR3 sequence: CASSLGTGPGYEQYF. DNA for the CDR3: TGCGCCAGCAGCTTGGGTACGGGGCCGGGCTACGAGCAGTACTTC. The full variable domain, rest sourced from reference TRBV5-1 and TRBJ2-7, is KAGVTQTPRYLIKTRGQQVTLSCSPISGHRSVSWYQQTPGQGLQFLFEYFSETQRNKGNFPGRFSGRQFSNSRSEMNVSTLELGDSALYLCASSLGTGPGYEQYFGPGTRLTVT.